This T cell receptor beta chain was sequenced during a study of tumor T cells in aggressive B-cell lymphoma. J was trimmed by 7 bases and V by 5 bases; bases with no gene match: 8. Germline assignment: CDR1 SGHVS and CDR2 FQNEAQ. The CDR3 consists of 15 residues. Profiled with immunoSEQ multiplex PCR; TCRdb holds only in-frame clones, not every one. The sample contains approximately 2,000 clones, 75% to 90% of which appear only once. Sequencing was carried out using tumor tissue. This chain joins TRBV7-8 and TRBJ2-2, with 9 bases identical to TRBD2. The clonotype originates from an adult with diffuse large B cell lymphoma. CDR3 coding DNA: TGTGCCAGCAGCCCTAGCGGGAATACAGGCGGGGAGCTGTTTTTT. Its protein product is CASSPSGNTGGELFF.